This T cell receptor beta chain is drawn from a study of CD8 T cells in Susac syndrome. The V gene end was trimmed by 0 bases and the J gene end by 2 bases; junction bases not matched to a gene: 6. The CDR3 has 18 residues. Germline CDR1 is LGHNA and CDR2 is YSLEER. An input of roughly 0.5 to 1 ug of RNA was subjected to reverse transcription using random hexamers. TCRdb analysed the immunoSEQ multiplex PCR reads with MiXCR anew, one entry per CDR3 protein. This table has approximately 150,000 distinct CDR3 sequences, around 85% appearing once. The chain joins TRBV4-3 to TRBJ2-3, with 12 bases lining up with TRBD2. This sequence was found in a human donor with multiple sclerosis. Sequencing was performed on CD8+ T cells from PBMCs. CDR3 protein: CASSQDRTSGTLTDTQYF. Here the CDR3 DNA reads TGCGCCAGCAGCCAAGATCGGACTAGCGGGACCCTCACAGATACGCAGTATTTT.